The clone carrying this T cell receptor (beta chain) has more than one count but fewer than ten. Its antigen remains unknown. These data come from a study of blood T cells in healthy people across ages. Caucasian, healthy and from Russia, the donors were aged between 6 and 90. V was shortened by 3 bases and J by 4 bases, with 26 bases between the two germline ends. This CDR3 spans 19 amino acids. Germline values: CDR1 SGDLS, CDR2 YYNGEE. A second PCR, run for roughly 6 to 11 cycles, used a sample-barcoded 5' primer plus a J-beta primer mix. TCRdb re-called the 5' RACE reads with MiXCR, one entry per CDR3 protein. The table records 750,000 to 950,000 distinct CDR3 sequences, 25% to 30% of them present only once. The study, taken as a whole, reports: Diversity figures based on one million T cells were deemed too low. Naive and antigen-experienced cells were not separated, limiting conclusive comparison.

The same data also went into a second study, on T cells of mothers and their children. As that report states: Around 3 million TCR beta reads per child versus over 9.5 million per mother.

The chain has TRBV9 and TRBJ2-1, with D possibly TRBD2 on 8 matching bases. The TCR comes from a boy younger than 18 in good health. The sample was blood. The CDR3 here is CASSAGGLGLTKRYNEQFF. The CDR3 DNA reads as TGTGCCAGCAGCGCAGGGGGACTAGGACTAACCAAACGGTACAATGAGCAGTTCTTC.